A single sample gave rise to the 23 T cell receptor beta chains below, sequenced in a study of CD8 T cells in ankylosing spondylitis. TCRdb re-called the 5' RACE reads through MiXCR, storing one row per CDR3 protein. The table records roughly 120,000 distinct CDR3 sequences, 7% of them present only once. The material sequenced was blood, either unsorted or a sorted T cell fraction (not recorded which). These receptors were collected from a male donor with ankylosing spondylitis or in good health (not recorded which).

In regard to this clonotype: A much bigger clone sits one base away, suggesting this may be a read error. V gene TRBV20-1 combines with J gene TRBJ2-5; 10 bases map to TRBD2. CDR3 length: 15 residues. CDR1 is DFQATT, CDR2 SNEGSKA, per germline (reference sequence). CDR3 sequence reads: CSPREWLAGAETQYF. In DNA, the CDR3 is TGCAGTCCTAGAGAATGGCTAGCGGGAGCTGAGACCCAGTACTTC.

This clonotype was counted only a few times. The J gene is TRBJ2-7, the V gene TRBV20-1; D remains ambiguous. This CDR3 has 14 amino acids. Germline CDR1 and CDR2: DFQATT and SNEGSKA (reference sequence). V dropped 4 bases and J dropped 1 base, with 14 bases sitting between them. CDR3 amino acids: CSAKRPRASYEQYF. Here the CDR3 DNA reads TGCAGTGCTAAGAGACCCCGGGCGTCCTACGAGCAGTACTTC.

This clonotype was counted at least ten times. The chain carries TRBV6-2 or TRBV6-3 and TRBJ1-2; tentatively, D is TRBD1 (5 bases). CDR3 length: 13 residues. Germline lookup yields CDR1 MNHEY and CDR2 SVGEGT. The germline V and J ends were trimmed by 0 bases and 8 bases, with 10 bases remaining between them. The CDR3 region is CASSYSAGRGYTF. In DNA form, the CDR3 reads TGTGCCAGCAGTTACTCGGCAGGGCGCGGCTACACCTTC.

In its sample, this clonotype was seen many times. The chain carries TRBV7-9 and TRBJ1-1; D gene uncertain. V was clipped by 0 bases and J by 7 bases, with 6 bases between them. CDR1 and CDR2 from the germline V gene are SEHNR and FQNEAQ (reference sequence). This CDR3 contains 12 residues. CDR3 residues: CASSLADGEAFF. The CDR3 DNA reads as TGTGCCAGCAGCTTAGCAGACGGTGAAGCTTTCTTT.

The sample holds many counts of this clonotype. The chain carries TRBV6-1 and TRBJ1-5, with TRBD1 as a possible D gene (6 bases). This CDR3 contains 15 residues. CDR1 MNHNS and CDR2 SASEGT come from the germline V gene. The V end lost 6 bases, the J end lost 9 bases, and 21 bases lay between the germline ends. The CDR3 sequence: CASSSGQPYARPQHF. CDR3 coding DNA: TGTGCCAGCAGCTCAGGACAGCCTTATGCCAGGCCCCAGCATTTT.

The chain combines TRBV7-3 with TRBJ1-1; D is perhaps TRBD1 (6 bases). The length of the CDR3 is 17 residues. Trimming removed 5 bases from V and 0 bases from J, with 19 bases in between. Germline CDR1 reads SGHTA; CDR2 reads FQGTGA. The CDR3 reads CASSQSAQGRVNTEAFF. The CDR3, as DNA: TGTGCCAGCAGCCAAAGCGCACAGGGTAGGGTGAACACTGAAGCTTTCTTT.

The chain recombines TRBV29-1 with TRBJ2-1; D uncertain. This CDR3 has 13 residues. CDR1 and CDR2 (germline): SQVTM, ANQGSEA. V lost 8 bases and J 5 bases, leaving 16 bases between the germline ends. CDR3 loop: CSTPPIRDNEQFF. CDR3 nucleotide sequence: TGCAGCACCCCCCCCATAAGAGACAATGAGCAGTTCTTC.

This clonotype was seen at least ten times. The genes are TRBV7-2 and TRBJ1-3; weak D call: TRBD1 (5 bases). CDR1 and CDR2 (germline): SGHTA, FQGNSA. V lost 2 bases, J lost 4 bases, and 18 bases lay in between. The CDR3 runs 17 residues. CDR3 sequence (DNA): TGTGCCAGCAGCTTATTTCGAGGGGTGCATTCCGGAAACACCATATATTTT. It yields the protein CASSLFRGVHSGNTIYF.

This clonotype was counted between two and nine times. V gene TRBV7-3 combines with J gene TRBJ2-2, with D possibly TRBD1 on 6 matching bases. Looked up from germline, CDR1 is SGHTA and CDR2 is FQGTGA. V shed 7 bases and J shed 5 bases, with 17 bases lying between them. The CDR3 is 15 amino acids. The CDR3 protein is CASTVTGLGTGELFF. The CDR3 DNA sequence: TGTGCCAGCACCGTGACAGGTCTGGGAACCGGGGAGCTGTTTTTT.

The chain links TRBV20-1 to TRBJ2-1, with D possibly matching TRBD2 (5 bases). V was pared by 5 bases and J by 6 bases, with 17 bases between. The CDR3 consists of 14 residues. CDR1 is DFQATT and CDR2 is SNEGSKA in the germline V gene (reference sequence). CDR3 DNA: TGCAGTGCTCAGCGGAACCTTTCCCCCAATGAGCAGTTCTTC. It is translated as CSAQRNLSPNEQFF.

This clonotype was recorded many times. The chain joins TRBV5-1 to TRBJ2-7, with 8 bases aligning to TRBD1. Germline CDR1 and CDR2: SGHRS and YFSETQ. This CDR3 has 17 residues. V lost 2 bases to trimming and J lost 2 bases; unmatched junction nucleotides: 12. In DNA, the CDR3 is TGCGCCAGCAGCTTCAGACCGGGACAGGTAACAGCCTACGAGCAGTACTTC. It is translated as CASSFRPGQVTAYEQYF.

This clonotype occurred a few times. A clone one base away is much larger, so this may be a read error. The chain combines TRBV20-1 with TRBJ2-7; 7 bases fit TRBD1. Germline V CDR1 and CDR2: DFQATT, SNEGSKA (reference sequence). This CDR3 region has 15 residues. The CDR3 spells CCARKAGDSSYEQYF. In DNA, the CDR3 is TGCTGTGCTAGGAAGGCAGGGGACAGCTCCTACGAGCAGTACTTC.

This clonotype has ten or more counts. The chain links TRBV12-3 or TRBV12-4 to TRBJ2-7, with 7 bases identical to TRBD2. The V segment lost 3 bases and the J segment 5 bases; nucleotides outside the gene matches: 7. This CDR3 contains 14 residues. The CDR3 DNA sequence: TGTGCCAGCAGTTTTCGAGAGGGAGGGGACGAGCAGTACTTC. As protein: CASSFREGGDEQYF.

Many counts were recorded for this clonotype. V usage is TRBV19 and J usage is TRBJ1-2; 10 nucleotides line up with TRBD1. The CDR3 extends over 15 amino acids. J was trimmed by 8 bases and V by 6 bases; bases with no gene match: 12. Germline loops: CDR1 LNHDA, CDR2 SQIVND (reference sequence). The CDR3 region has the DNA TGTGCCAGTAGCCCAGACAGGGGGCGCGATTGGGGCTACACCTTC. Translating gives CASSPDRGRDWGYTF.

This clonotype was counted at least ten times. The chain recombines TRBV20-1 with TRBJ2-3; no firm D call. This CDR3 has 13 amino acids. The germline V gene encodes CDR1 DFQATT and CDR2 SNEGSKA (reference sequence). The V and J ends lost 2 bases and 2 bases respectively, with 8 bases between them. CDR3 in DNA: TGCAGTGCTAGATCGACATTCACAGATACGCAGTATTTT. This codes for CSARSTFTDTQYF.

This clonotype showed up many times. The chain recombines TRBV7-2 with TRBJ2-7; TRBD2 is a possible D gene (5 bases). The ends were cut back, 5 bases at V and 2 bases at J, with 10 bases in the middle. CDR1 is SGHTA and CDR2 is FQGNSA in the germline V gene. This CDR3 region has 13 residues. The CDR3 here is CASSPSGAYEQYF. The CDR3 DNA reads TGTGCCAGCAGCCCTTCCGGGGCCTACGAGCAGTACTTC. Full variable domain (outside the CDR3, taken from reference TRBV7-2 and TRBJ2-7): GAGVSQSPSNKVTEKGKDVELRCDPISGHTALYWYRQSLGQGLEFLIYFQGNSAPDKSGLPSDRFSAERTGGSVSTLTIQRTQQEDSAVYLCASSPSGAYEQYFGPGTRLTVT.

Ten or more counts support this clonotype. The chain employs TRBV28 and TRBJ1-5; perhaps TRBD1 as D (5 bases). The V gene lost 3 bases and the J gene lost 2 bases, with 11 bases spanning the gap. From germline, CDR1 is MDHEN and CDR2 SYDVKM. This CDR3 region has 15 residues. CDR3 loop: CASSLAGAGNQPQHF. The DNA for the CDR3 is TGTGCCAGCAGTTTGGCCGGGGCTGGCAATCAGCCCCAGCATTTT.

In its sample, this clonotype was seen many times. This sequence joins TRBV5-1 and TRBJ1-6; unclear D gene. Trimming removed 2 bases from V and 8 bases from J, with 20 bases in between. Germline CDR1 SGHRS, CDR2 YFSETQ. The CDR3 extends over 17 amino acids. This chain's CDR3 is CASSLVWTRGRYSPLHF. DNA for the CDR3: TGCGCCAGCAGCTTAGTATGGACCAGAGGTCGCTATTCACCCCTCCACTTT.

This clonotype has ten or more counts. The V call is TRBV5-1, the J call TRBJ2-3; TRBD2 agrees at 13 bases. V shed 2 bases, J shed 4 bases, and the junction held 4 bases outside the gene matches. From germline, CDR1 is SGHRS and CDR2 YFSETQ. The CDR3 runs 16 residues. The CDR3 loop is CASSFTGLAGADTQYF. CDR3 nucleotides: TGCGCCAGCAGCTTTACAGGACTAGCGGGGGCAGATACGCAGTATTTT.

There are many counts of this clonotype. The chain joins TRBV5-1 to TRBJ2-2; 14 bases fit TRBD2. The CDR3 is 19 residues long. Germline CDR1 is SGHRS and CDR2 is YFSETQ. J lost 0 bases, V lost 4 bases, and 8 bases had no gene match. CDR3: CASSPEGLAGGPNTGELFF. CDR3 nucleotide sequence: TGCGCCAGCAGCCCCGAAGGACTAGCGGGGGGACCGAACACCGGGGAGCTGTTTTTT.

This clonotype was seen a few times. V and J are TRBV2 and TRBJ1-2; D is ambiguous. The V gene lost 3 bases and the J gene lost 8 bases, with 10 bases spanning the gap. CDR3 length equals 12 residues. CDR1 is SNHLY and CDR2 is FYNNEI in the germline V gene. The CDR3 here is CASSDRLTGYTF. The DNA for the CDR3 is TGTGCCAGCAGTGACAGGTTGACAGGCTACACCTTC.

This clonotype was detected ten times or more. The chain couples TRBV11-2 to TRBJ1-3; TRBD1 might be the D (5 bases). Per germline, CDR1 SGHAT and CDR2 FQNNGV. Trimming removed 1 base at V and 0 bases at J, with 16 bases between. This CDR3 comprises 18 residues. The CDR3 sequence is CASSLVGLGGISGNTIYF. The CDR3 DNA reads TGTGCCAGCAGCTTAGTGGGCCTCGGGGGGATCTCTGGAAACACCATATATTTT.

This clonotype was recorded many times. The rearrangement links TRBV20-1 to TRBJ1-2, with unresolved D. V was trimmed by 3 bases and J by 8 bases, leaving 16 bases between them. CDR3 size: 13 residues. The germline V gene encodes CDR1 DFQATT and CDR2 SNEGSKA (reference sequence). The CDR3 sequence is CSASYWPEGGYTF. The CDR3 DNA sequence: TGCAGTGCTAGTTACTGGCCGGAAGGAGGCTACACCTTC.